This passage covers 30 T cell receptor beta chains from one sample sequenced in a study of T cells after yellow fever vaccination. TCRdb processed the 5' RACE reads anew with MiXCR; each CDR3 protein has one entry. Here the sample spans a few hundred thousand distinct CDR3 sequences, around 10% being singletons. The sequenced sample was PBMCs, obtained on the day of the first yellow fever vaccination. The receptors derive from a man aged 18 to 30 who received the YFV17D yellow fever vaccine.

Many counts were recorded for this clonotype. This rearrangement joins TRBV12-3 or TRBV12-4 to TRBJ2-3; either TRBD1 or TRBD2 may fit D (6 bases each). V was clipped by 6 bases and J by 3 bases, with 28 bases between them. This CDR3 comprises 19 residues. CDR3 region: CASSRSPGGRSIWTDTQYF. CDR3 DNA: TGTGCCAGCAGCCGGTCGCCCGGGGGCCGCAGTATTTGGACAGATACGCAGTATTTT.

This clonotype occurred a few times. The chain employs TRBV10-3 and TRBJ2-7; D is unclear. Looked up from germline, CDR1 is ENHRY and CDR2 is SYGVKD. Trimming removed 2 bases from V and 3 bases from J, with 8 bases in between. The CDR3 has 13 amino acids. The CDR3 region has the DNA TGTGCCATCAGTGAGCCTGGGCGCTACGAGCAGTACGTC. Protein sequence: CAISEPGRYEQYV.

The chain couples TRBV3-1 to TRBJ1-3; D is ambiguous. Trimming took 6 bases from V and 5 from J, leaving 8 bases between them. This CDR3 is 12 amino acids long. Germline-derived CDR1 and CDR2 are LGHDT and YNNKEL (reference sequence). CDR3 amino acids: CASRPDRNTIYF. The DNA of the CDR3 is TGTGCCAGCAGACCTGATAGAAACACCATATATTTT.

This clonotype showed up just a few times. The chain employs TRBV20-1 and TRBJ1-5; unclear D gene. Germline lookup yields CDR1 DFQATT and CDR2 SNEGSKA (reference sequence). CDR3 length: 15 residues. With 1 base removed from V and 0 bases from J, the gap between germline ends came to 10 bases. DNA of the CDR3: TGCAGTGCTAGAGGGGCCCCCACTAGCAATCAGCCCCAGCATTTT. This translates into CSARGAPTSNQPQHF.

This chain joins TRBV6-5 and TRBJ2-2; 7 bases agree with TRBD1. The CDR3 loop spans 16 amino acids. Germline V gene lookup returns CDR1 MNHEY and CDR2 SVGAGI. V shed 0 bases and J 6 bases; nucleotides not matched to a gene: 7. This chain's CDR3 is CASSYSTGERAGELFF. The CDR3 nucleotides read TGTGCCAGCAGTTACTCAACAGGGGAAAGGGCCGGGGAGCTGTTTTTT.

The V and J genes are TRBV2 and TRBJ1-1; D is ambiguous. This CDR3 comprises 10 residues. The ends were cut back, 6 bases at V and 10 bases at J, with 9 bases in the middle. Germline V gene lookup returns CDR1 SNHLY and CDR2 FYNNEI. The CDR3 region is CASRSQVAFF. The CDR3 DNA reads as TGTGCCAGCAGGAGCCAGGTAGCTTTCTTT. Based on the CDR3 plus reference TRBV2 and TRBJ1-1, the full variable domain is EPEVTQTPSHQVTQMGQEVILRCVPISNHLYFYWYRQILGQKVEFLVSFYNNEISEKSEIFDDQFSVERPDGSNFTLKIRSTKLEDSAMYFCASRSQVAFFGQGTRLTVV.

This clonotype was seen more than once but under ten times. J is TRBJ1-2 and V is TRBV19; 7 bases fit TRBD1. J gave up 4 bases and V 8 bases, and 7 bases lay outside the gene matches. In germline, CDR1 is LNHDA, CDR2 SQIVND (reference sequence). There are 13 residues in the CDR3. CDR3 nucleotides: TGTGCCAGTCGATTACAGGGGTTCTATGGCTACACCTTC. Amino acids: CASRLQGFYGYTF.

There are many counts of this clonotype. The chain carries TRBV7-6 and TRBJ1-4; D is undetermined. The CDR3 covers 15 residues. The germline CDR1 and CDR2 sequences are SGHVS and FNYEAQ. Trimming pared 2 bases from V and 0 bases from J, leaving 7 bases between. The CDR3 protein is CASSLRPATNEKLFF. The CDR3 bases are TGTGCCAGCAGCTTAAGACCGGCAACTAATGAAAAACTGTTTTTT.

The chain has TRBV5-1 and TRBJ2-2; 7 bases are a match to TRBD1. The germline V gene encodes CDR1 SGHRS and CDR2 YFSETQ. The CDR3 is 16 amino acids. Trimming at V came to 4 bases and at J to 3 bases, leaving 9 bases not matched to a gene. The CDR3 region has the DNA TGCGCCAGCAGCCCGGCAGGGGGTGGACACACCGGGGAGCTGTTTTTT. Amino acids: CASSPAGGGHTGELFF.

This clonotype was counted at least ten times. The chain recombines TRBV12-3 or TRBV12-4 with TRBJ2-2; 10 bases align to TRBD2. The CDR3 is made up of 14 amino acids. Losses at the gene ends were 9 bases for V and 6 bases for J; bases not matched to a gene: 7. The CDR3: CASRVAGGPGELFF. For the CDR3, the DNA is TGTGCCAGTCGAGTAGCGGGGGGTCCCGGGGAGCTGTTTTTT.

The chain recombines TRBV2 with TRBJ1-2; 10 positions agree with TRBD1. The germline V gene encodes CDR1 SNHLY and CDR2 FYNNEI. The J segment lost 8 bases and the V segment lost 6 bases, leaving 9 bases of the junction unmatched. This CDR3 region has 14 residues. The CDR3 loop is CASRATGGKGGYTF. For the CDR3, the DNA is TGTGCCAGCAGGGCGACAGGGGGCAAAGGCGGCTACACCTTC.

Ten or more counts support this clonotype. V usage is TRBV18 and J usage is TRBJ2-5, with D possibly being TRBD1 (6 bases). Germline CDR1 reads KGHSH; CDR2 reads LQKENI. This CDR3 comprises 13 residues. Between the trimmed V and J ends, which lost 6 bases and 5 bases, there was a span of 13 bases. CDR3 DNA sequence: TGTGCCAGCTCCCGTGGACAGAAGGAGACCCAGTACTTC. Translated: CASSRGQKETQYF.

The rearrangement uses TRBV15 and TRBJ2-3, with 9 nucleotides matching TRBD2. V lost 4 bases to trimming and J lost 0 bases; unmatched junction nucleotides: 5. This CDR3 region has 16 residues. The germline V gene encodes CDR1 LNHNV and CDR2 YYDKDF (reference sequence). In DNA form, the CDR3 reads TGTGCCACCAGCAAGGATAGCGGGGGTAGCACAGATACGCAGTATTTT. This gives the protein CATSKDSGGSTDTQYF.

This clonotype was counted once. The chain uses TRBV5-4 and TRBJ1-4; 8 positions agree with TRBD1. Germline values: CDR1 SGHNT, CDR2 YYREEE (reference sequence). CDR3 size: 15 residues. V was clipped by 0 bases and J by 5 bases; unmatched bases: 3. For the CDR3, the DNA is TGTGCCAGCAGCTTGGGGACAGGGCGGAATGAAAAACTGTTTTTT. Protein: CASSLGTGRNEKLFF.

In its sample, this clonotype was seen many times. The chain is built from TRBV5-1 and TRBJ2-3, with TRBD1 matching over 7 bases. J gave up 2 bases and V 7 bases, and 10 bases lay outside the gene matches. CDR1 is SGHRS, CDR2 YFSETQ, per germline. There are 15 residues in the CDR3. The CDR3 reads CASCDRDSHTDTQYF. CDR3 bases: TGCGCCAGCTGCGACCGGGACAGCCACACAGATACGCAGTATTTT.

This clonotype was counted ten times or more. This chain connects TRBV5-1 to TRBJ2-3; tentative D call: TRBD2 (5 bases). Trimming cost V 1 base and J 2 bases, with 17 bases left between them. CDR3 length: 17 amino acids. Germline V gene data show CDR1 as SGHRS and CDR2 as YFSETQ. The CDR3 reads CASSLTLLATTTDTQYF. In DNA form, the CDR3 reads TGCGCCAGCAGCTTGACCCTTTTAGCGACTACCACAGATACGCAGTATTTT.

The chain is built from TRBV9 and TRBJ1-2; D is ambiguous. The CDR3 extends over 15 amino acids. Germline assignment: CDR1 SGDLS and CDR2 YYNGEE. V lost 0 bases, J lost 0 bases, and 9 bases lay in between. The CDR3 reads CASSVDPSPNYGYTF. The CDR3 DNA reads TGTGCCAGCAGCGTAGATCCTAGTCCTAACTATGGCTACACCTTC.

The table lists this clonotype with a few counts. This chain uses TRBV10-3 with TRBJ1-2; D not resolved. The V gene's germline CDR1 is ENHRY and CDR2 SYGVKD. This CDR3 has 11 residues. V was clipped by 2 bases and J by 4 bases, with 2 bases between them. The CDR3 region is CAISEPYGYTF. The CDR3 DNA sequence: TGTGCCATCAGTGAGCCCTATGGCTACACCTTC.

This clonotype was detected only a few times. The chain uses TRBV12-3 or TRBV12-4 and TRBJ1-5; D perhaps matches TRBD1 (6 bases). Trimming left V 6 bases short and J 6 bases short, with 15 bases between. The CDR3 consists of 14 residues. This CDR3 reads CASSRPGGGQPQHF. CDR3 bases: TGTGCCAGCAGCCGACCGGGGGGCGGTCAGCCCCAGCATTTT.

At least ten counts were recorded for this clonotype. The chain combines TRBV5-5 with TRBJ2-7; either TRBD1 or TRBD2 may supply D (5 bases each). V was cut by 4 bases and J by 1 base, with 15 bases left in between. Germline CDR1 is SGHKS and CDR2 is YYEKEE (reference sequence). The CDR3 runs to 15 residues. CDR3 sequence: CASSRTGTESYEQYV. The CDR3 DNA sequence: TGTGCCAGCAGCAGAACCGGGACGGAATCCTACGAGCAGTACGTC.

The V gene is TRBV4-3, the J gene TRBJ1-4, with D unclear. Per germline, CDR1 LGHNA and CDR2 YSLEER. CDR3 size: 17 residues. The V gene lost 1 base and the J gene lost 8 bases, with 20 bases spanning the gap. CDR3 sequence reads: CASSQGLTRIVREKLFF. The DNA of the CDR3 is TGCGCCAGCAGCCAAGGCCTTACTCGGATAGTCCGGGAAAAACTGTTTTTT.

The V call is TRBV30, the J call TRBJ1-4; D ambiguous. V was cut by 5 bases and J by 5 bases, with 6 bases left in between. Germline V gives CDR1 GTSNPN, CDR2 SVGIG (reference sequence). This CDR3 is 11 amino acids long. The CDR3 nucleotides read TGTGCCTGGGGGAAAAATGAAAAACTGTTTTTT. It encodes CAWGKNEKLFF.

The rearrangement joins TRBV5-1 to TRBJ2-2, with 7 bases identical to TRBD1. CDR1 and CDR2 from the germline V gene are SGHRS and YFSETQ. The J segment lost 5 bases and the V segment lost 2 bases, leaving 6 bases of the junction unmatched. The CDR3 runs 15 residues. CDR3 residues: CASSFWTGLTGELFF. CDR3 in DNA: TGCGCCAGCAGCTTCTGGACAGGTTTGACCGGGGAGCTGTTTTTT. Together with reference TRBV5-1 and TRBJ2-2, the CDR3 gives the full variable domain: KAGVTQTPRYLIKTRGQQVTLSCSPISGHRSVSWYQQTPGQGLQFLFEYFSETQRNKGNFPGRFSGRQFSNSRSEMNVSTLELGDSALYLCASSFWTGLTGELFFGEGSRLTVL.

This clonotype was observed a handful of times. The V and J genes are TRBV20-1 and TRBJ2-3; D remains unclear. The CDR3 covers 14 residues. Germline lookup yields CDR1 DFQATT and CDR2 SNEGSKA (reference sequence). Trimming stripped 8 bases from V and 8 bases from J, with 23 bases between. CDR3 DNA: TGCAGTCTTAAAGCCCTATCTGGGGTGGCTACGCAGTATTTT. This codes for CSLKALSGVATQYF.

This clonotype was counted only a few times. This chain connects TRBV30 to TRBJ1-6; D is uncertain. Germline lookup yields CDR1 GTSNPN and CDR2 SVGIG (reference sequence). CDR3 length equals 13 residues. V dropped 8 bases and J dropped 9 bases, with 17 bases sitting between them. The CDR3 spells CASKTGSGSPLHF. In nucleotides, the CDR3 is TGTGCCAGCAAGACGGGGAGTGGTTCACCCCTCCACTTT.

V gene TRBV19 combines with J gene TRBJ1-5, with a weak D call TRBD1 (5 bases). Per germline, CDR1 LNHDA and CDR2 SQIVND (reference sequence). This CDR3 region has 17 residues. The V gene lost 3 bases and the J gene lost 9 bases, with 24 bases spanning the gap. CDR3 DNA sequence: TGTGCCAGTAGTATCGGGCAGAACCGGGACTCCCGGCTGCCCCAGCATTTT. Translated, it gives CASSIGQNRDSRLPQHF.

The CDR3 DNA is TGTGCCAGCAGCTCCTTGACAGGGGCTGGGGCCAACGTCCTGACTTTC. Protein: CASSSLTGAGANVLTF. The rearrangement joins TRBV7-9 to TRBJ2-6; 8 nucleotides align to TRBD1. Germline V gives CDR1 SEHNR, CDR2 FQNEAQ (reference sequence). This CDR3 region has 16 residues. Germline trimming cut 4 bases from V and 2 bases from J; bases unmatched to any gene: 4.

The chain couples TRBV30 to TRBJ2-5; no firm D call. Germline V gene data show CDR1 as GTSNPN and CDR2 as SVGIG (reference sequence). V was cut by 0 bases and J by 5 bases, with 16 bases left in between. This CDR3 spans 15 amino acids. The CDR3 reads CAWSVGWAGDETQYF. For the CDR3, the DNA is TGTGCCTGGAGTGTAGGCTGGGCTGGAGACGAGACCCAGTACTTC. Based on the CDR3 plus reference TRBV30 and TRBJ2-5, the full variable domain is SQTIHQWPATLVQPVGSPLSLECTVEGTSNPNLYWYRQAAGRGLQLLFYSVGIGQISSEVPQNLSASRPQDRQFILSSKKLLLSDSGFYLCAWSVGWAGDETQYFGPGTRLLVL.

The V and J genes are TRBV12-3 or TRBV12-4 and TRBJ2-7; D remains ambiguous. V lost 1 base, J lost 10 bases, and 11 bases lay in between. This CDR3 comprises 12 residues. Here the CDR3 DNA reads TGTGCCAGCAGTTTAGATGGCGGCAGACAGTACGTC. This gives the protein CASSLDGGRQYV.

This clonotype was seen a few times. This chain connects TRBV20-1 to TRBJ1-5; D gene ambiguous. Germline assignment: CDR1 DFQATT and CDR2 SNEGSKA (reference sequence). This CDR3 is 12 amino acids long. Trimming removed 5 bases from V and 9 bases from J, with 14 bases in between. The CDR3 loop reads CSARFLSGPQHF. CDR3 in DNA: TGCAGTGCTCGGTTTTTATCGGGGCCCCAGCATTTT.